Following are 5 T cell receptor beta chains from one sample sequenced in a study of CD8+CD57+ T cells in acquired aplastic anemia. TCR beta VDJ and CDR3 profiling used genomic DNA as template. TCRdb passed the reads through MiXCR, listing each CDR3 protein once. The sample holds some 130,000 distinct CDR3 sequences; 48% are singletons and the top ten take around 2.3%. The sequenced sample was sorted CD4+, CD8+, or CD8+CD57+ T cells (not recorded which) from PBMCs. The receptors were gathered from a human donor in good health, serving as a control.

This clonotype has a count of ten or more. The CDR3 DNA follows: TGTGCCAGCAGTTACTCGATTCGCCAGCTTTCCGGCGAGCAGTACTTC. Its protein is CASSYSIRQLSGEQYF. The rearrangement joins TRBV6-5 to TRBJ2-7; no clear D gene. The length of the CDR3 is 16 residues. CDR1 and CDR2 (germline): MNHEY, SVGAGI. V was clipped by 0 bases and J by 6 bases, with 18 bases between them.

The chain joins TRBV29-1 to TRBJ1-5; 12 bases map to TRBD1. The germline gives CDR1 SQVTM, CDR2 ANQGSEA. V lost 5 bases, J lost 1 base, and 6 bases stayed unmatched. CDR3 length equals 16 residues. CDR3 sequence: CSVSGTGGGSNQPQHF. The CDR3 DNA is TGCAGCGTTTCGGGGACAGGGGGCGGAAGCAATCAGCCCCAGCATTTT.

As regards this clonotype: Just one base apart from a much larger clone, this may be a read error. V is TRBV20-1 and J is TRBJ2-4; 15 nucleotides align to TRBD2. V was pared by 5 bases and J by 5 bases, with 7 bases of the junction left unmatched. Looked up from germline, CDR1 is DFQATT and CDR2 is SNEGSKA (reference sequence). The CDR3 has 16 residues. CDR3 loop: CSAPGLAGGLENIQYF. The DNA of the CDR3 is TGCAGTGCTCCGGGACTAGCGGGGGGTCTGGAAAACATTCAGTACTTC.

There are a few counts of this clonotype. The CDR3: CASSFRPGDSYEQYF. The CDR3 DNA follows: TGTGCCAGCAGCTTTCGGCCCGGGGACAGCTACGAGCAGTACTTC. This chain uses TRBV7-3 with TRBJ2-7; 7 bases align to TRBD1. CDR1 is SGHTA, CDR2 FQGTGA, per germline. V dropped 3 bases and J dropped 3; count of bases not matched to a gene: 8. This CDR3 comprises 15 residues.

This clonotype was seen many times. Written as DNA, the CDR3 is TGTGCCAGCAGCCAAGATGGGCCTGGGACGCAGTATTTT. This gives the protein CASSQDGPGTQYF. The rearrangement joins TRBV3-1 to TRBJ2-3, with D unresolved. The CDR3 is made up of 13 amino acids. Germline CDR1 reads LGHDT; CDR2 reads YNNKEL (reference sequence). The V end lost 0 bases, the J end lost 9 bases, and 10 bases lay between the germline ends.